This record covers a single T cell receptor (beta chain). The protocol was immunoSEQ multiplex PCR, while the TCRdb copy is restricted to in-frame clones and leaves out a portion. The sample carries around 65,000 clones, 90% to 95% recorded once. The sample is drawn from a study of shared T cell receptors in the human thymus. The source is a human donor. Sequencing was performed on thymocytes.

CDR3 sequence (DNA): TGTGCCAGCAGCCTATATACCCGCACAGATACGCAGTATTTT. Protein sequence: CASSLYTRTDTQYF. The chain carries TRBV7-7 and TRBJ2-3, with D uncertain. Germline V gives CDR1 SSHAT, CDR2 FNYEAQ (reference sequence). V shed 5 bases and J shed 1 base, with 10 bases lying between them. The CDR3 runs 14 residues.